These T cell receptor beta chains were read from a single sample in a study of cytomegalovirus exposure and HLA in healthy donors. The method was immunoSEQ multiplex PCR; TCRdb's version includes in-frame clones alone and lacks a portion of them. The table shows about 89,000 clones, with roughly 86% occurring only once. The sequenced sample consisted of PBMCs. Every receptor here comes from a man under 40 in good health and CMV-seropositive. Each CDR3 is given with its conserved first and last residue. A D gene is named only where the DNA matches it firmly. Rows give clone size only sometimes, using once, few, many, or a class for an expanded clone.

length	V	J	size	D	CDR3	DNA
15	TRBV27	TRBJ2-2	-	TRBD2	CASSLGGFVTGELFF	TGTGCCAGCAGTTTGGGGGGGTTCGTCACCGGGGAGCTGTTTTTT
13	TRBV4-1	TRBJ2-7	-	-	CASSLSPGYEQYF	TGCGCCAGCAGCCTATCACCAGGGTACGAGCAGTACTTC
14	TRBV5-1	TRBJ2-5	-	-	CASSYRGQQETQYF	TGCGCCAGCAGTTATCGAGGACAGCAAGAGACCCAGTACTTC
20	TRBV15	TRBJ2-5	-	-	CATSRDRRRNAQGYGETQYF	TGTGCCACCAGCAGAGATAGGCGACGGAATGCTCAGGGGTATGGAGAGACCCAGTACTTC
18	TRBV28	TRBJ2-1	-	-	CASNLEGPRPLYTNEQFF	TGTGCCAGCAACTTAGAAGGCCCCCGCCCACTATATACCAATGAGCAGTTCTTC
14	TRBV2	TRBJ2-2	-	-	CASSVQGGTGKLFF	TGTGCCAGCAGTGTACAGGGGGGGACCGGGAAGCTGTTTTTT
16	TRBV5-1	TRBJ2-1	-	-	CASSFTSGSSYNEQFF	TGCGCCAGCAGCTTTACGAGCGGAAGCTCCTACAATGAGCAGTTCTTC
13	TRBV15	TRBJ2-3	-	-	CATAQVGTDTQYF	TGTGCCACCGCCCAGGTGGGTACAGATACGCAGTATTTT
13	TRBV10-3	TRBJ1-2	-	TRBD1	CASKGQQHYGYTF	TGTGCCAGCAAGGGACAGCAACATTATGGCTACACCTTC
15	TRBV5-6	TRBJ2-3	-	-	CASSHYSGATDTQYF	TGTGCCAGCAGCCATTACTCAGGGGCCACAGATACGCAGTATTTT
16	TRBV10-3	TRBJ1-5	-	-	CAVGSDTLDSNQPQHF	TGTGCCGTCGGCTCCGACACTTTAGATAGCAATCAGCCCCAGCATTTT
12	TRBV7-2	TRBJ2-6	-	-	CASSLWANVLTF	TGTGCCAGCAGCCTTTGGGCCAACGTCCTGACTTTC
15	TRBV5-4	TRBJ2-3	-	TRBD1	CASSLGTGVTDTQYF	TGTGCCAGCAGCTTGGGGACAGGAGTCACAGATACGCAGTATTTT
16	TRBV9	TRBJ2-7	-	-	CASSVGISGTAYEQYF	TGTGCCAGCAGCGTCGGGATTAGCGGGACAGCCTACGAGCAGTACTTC
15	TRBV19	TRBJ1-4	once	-	CASSIDFVRSEKLFF	TGTGCCAGTAGTATAGATTTTGTAAGGAGCGAAAAACTGTTTTTT
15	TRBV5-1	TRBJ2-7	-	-	CASSPKGGVGHEQYF	TGCGCCAGCAGCCCCAAGGGAGGAGTAGGGCACGAGCAGTACTTC
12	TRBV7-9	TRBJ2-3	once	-	CASVPDTDTQYF	TGTGCCAGCGTCCCAGACACAGATACGCAGTATTTT
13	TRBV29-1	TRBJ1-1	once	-	CSVTGQGNTEAFF	TGCAGCGTCACAGGTCAGGGGAACACTGAAGCTTTCTTT
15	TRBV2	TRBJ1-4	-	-	CASSEARRSGEKLFF	TGTGCCAGCAGTGAAGCGCGGAGGTCTGGTGAAAAACTGTTTTTT
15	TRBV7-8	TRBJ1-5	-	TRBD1	CASSPWTGANQPQHF	TGTGCCAGCAGTCCCTGGACAGGGGCAAATCAGCCCCAGCATTTT
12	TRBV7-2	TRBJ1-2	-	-	CASSLENYGYTF	TGTGCCAGCAGCCTCGAGAACTATGGCTACACCTTC
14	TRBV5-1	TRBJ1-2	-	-	CASSPGTPKNGYTF	TGCGCCAGCAGCCCCGGGACTCCAAAGAATGGCTACACCTTC
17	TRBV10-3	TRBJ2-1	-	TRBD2	CAISEGTSGSSYNEQFF	TGTGCCATCAGTGAAGGGACTAGCGGGAGCTCCTACAATGAGCAGTTCTTC
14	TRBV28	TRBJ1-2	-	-	CASSLWPGGYGYTF	TGTGCCAGCAGTTTATGGCCCGGGGGGTATGGCTACACCTTC
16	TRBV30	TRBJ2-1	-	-	CAWSPLNMGGQNEQFF	TGTGCCTGGAGTCCCCTTAATATGGGAGGTCAGAATGAGCAGTTCTTC
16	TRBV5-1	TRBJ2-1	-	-	CASSLGMGGSYNEQFF	TGCGCCAGCAGCTTGGGTATGGGAGGCTCCTACAATGAGCAGTTCTTC
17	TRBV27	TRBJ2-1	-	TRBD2	CASRPGLAGVTNNEQFF	TGTGCCAGCAGGCCGGGACTAGCGGGCGTAACGAACAATGAGCAGTTCTTC
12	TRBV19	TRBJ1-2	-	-	CASSIMSHGYTF	TGTGCCAGTAGTATTATGTCCCATGGCTACACCTTC
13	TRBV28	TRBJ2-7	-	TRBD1	CASNTGGTYEQYF	TGTGCCAGCAATACAGGGGGGACCTACGAGCAGTACTTC
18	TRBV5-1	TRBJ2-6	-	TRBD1	CASSLVGQGGAGANVLTF	TGCGCCAGCAGCTTGGTAGGACAGGGGGGGGCTGGGGCCAACGTCCTGACTTTC
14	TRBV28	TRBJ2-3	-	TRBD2	CASSWRGDADTQYF	TGTGCCAGCAGTTGGCGGGGGGATGCAGATACGCAGTATTTT
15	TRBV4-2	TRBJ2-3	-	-	CASSQESREWDTQYF	TGTGCCAGCAGCCAAGAAAGTCGGGAGTGGGATACGCAGTATTTT
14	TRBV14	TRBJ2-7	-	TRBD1	CASSPTGVLYEQYF	TGTGCCAGCAGCCCGACAGGGGTGCTTTACGAGCAGTACTTC
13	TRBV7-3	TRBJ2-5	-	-	CASSFRRGETQYF	TGTGCCAGCAGCTTTCGCAGGGGAGAGACCCAGTACTTC
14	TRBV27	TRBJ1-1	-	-	CASSNQGIRTEAFF	TGTGCCAGCAGTAACCAGGGGATAAGAACTGAAGCTTTCTTT
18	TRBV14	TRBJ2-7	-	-	CASSQGQGRPPFRGEQYF	TGTGCCAGCAGCCAAGGCCAGGGGCGTCCACCCTTCCGGGGCGAGCAGTACTTC
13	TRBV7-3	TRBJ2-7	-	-	CASSLSVRDEQYF	TGTGCCAGCAGCCTCTCGGTCCGCGACGAGCAGTACTTC
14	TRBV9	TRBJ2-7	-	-	CASSVGASNYEQYF	TGTGCCAGCAGCGTAGGGGCTAGCAACTACGAGCAGTACTTC
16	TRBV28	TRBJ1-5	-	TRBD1	CASSLGGQGARQPQHF	TGTGCCAGCAGTTTAGGGGGACAGGGGGCCCGGCAGCCCCAGCATTTT
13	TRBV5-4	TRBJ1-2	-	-	CASSLWTEYGYTF	TGTGCCAGCAGCTTGTGGACAGAGTATGGCTACACCTTC
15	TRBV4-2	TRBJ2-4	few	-	CASSPLIQDTNIQYF	TGTGCCAGCAGCCCCCTGATACAAGACACCAACATTCAGTACTTC
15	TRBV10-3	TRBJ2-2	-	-	CAISEEAGHTGELFF	TGTGCCATCAGTGAGGAGGCCGGCCACACCGGGGAGCTGTTTTTT
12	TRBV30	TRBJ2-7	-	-	CALRGSSYEQYF	TGTGCCTTGAGGGGGAGCTCCTACGAGCAGTACTTC
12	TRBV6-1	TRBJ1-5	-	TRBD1	CASRDRARPQHF	TGTGCCAGCAGGGACAGGGCCCGGCCCCAGCATTTT
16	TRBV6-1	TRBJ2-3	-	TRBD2	CASSERASGRADTQYF	TGTGCCAGCAGTGAACGGGCTAGCGGGAGGGCAGATACGCAGTATTTT
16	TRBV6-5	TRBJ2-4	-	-	CASSYSQNLAKNIQYF	TGTGCCAGCAGTTACTCGCAGAACCTAGCCAAAAACATTCAGTACTTC
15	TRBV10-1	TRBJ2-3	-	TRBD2	CASSDPSGRADTQYF	TGCGCCAGCAGTGATCCTAGCGGGAGAGCAGATACGCAGTATTTT
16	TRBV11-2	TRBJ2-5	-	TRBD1	CASSLAGQGVQETQYF	TGTGCCAGCAGCTTGGCTGGACAGGGGGTCCAAGAGACCCAGTACTTC
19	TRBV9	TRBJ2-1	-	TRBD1	CASSVVSRGQGSSWNEQFF	TGTGCCAGCAGCGTAGTCAGTCGGGGACAGGGGTCATCATGGAATGAGCAGTTCTTC
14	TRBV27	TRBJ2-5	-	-	CASSLSMGAETQYF	TGTGCCAGCAGTTTATCGATGGGGGCAGAGACCCAGTACTTC
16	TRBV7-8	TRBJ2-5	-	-	CASSLPLLSLEETQYF	TGTGCCAGCAGCCTACCCCTACTAAGCCTTGAGGAGACCCAGTACTTC
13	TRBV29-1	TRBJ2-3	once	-	CSVNFRVTDTQYF	TGCAGCGTGAATTTCAGGGTTACAGATACGCAGTATTTT
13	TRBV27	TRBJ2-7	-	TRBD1	CASSSRGPNEQYF	TGTGCCAGCAGTTCCAGGGGGCCGAACGAGCAGTACTTC
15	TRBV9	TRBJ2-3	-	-	CASSVWTDNTDTQYF	TGTGCCAGCAGCGTTTGGACAGATAACACAGATACGCAGTATTTT
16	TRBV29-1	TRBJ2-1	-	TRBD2	CSAGPSGGNTYNEQFF	TGCAGCGCCGGACCTAGCGGGGGGAATACTTACAATGAGCAGTTCTTC